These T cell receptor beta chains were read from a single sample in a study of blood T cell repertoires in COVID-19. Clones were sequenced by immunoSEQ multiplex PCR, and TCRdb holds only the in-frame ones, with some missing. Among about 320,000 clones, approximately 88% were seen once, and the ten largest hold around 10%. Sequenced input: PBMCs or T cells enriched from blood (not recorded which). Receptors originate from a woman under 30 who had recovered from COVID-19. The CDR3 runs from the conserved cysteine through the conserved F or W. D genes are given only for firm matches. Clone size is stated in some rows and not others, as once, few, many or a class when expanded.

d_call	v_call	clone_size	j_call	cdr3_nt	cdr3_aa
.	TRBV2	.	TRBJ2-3	TGTGCCAGCAGTACAAGCACAGATACGCAGTATTTT	CASSTSTDTQYF
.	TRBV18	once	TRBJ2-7	TGTGCCAGCTCACCAGCCAGGGACGAGCAGTACTTC	CASSPARDEQYF
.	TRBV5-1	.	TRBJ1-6	TGCGCCAGCAGCCCCGGGATAGAAGATTCACCCCTCCACTTT	CASSPGIEDSPLHF
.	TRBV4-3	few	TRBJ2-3	TGCGCCAGCAGCCAAGAAGTGGGCCTGGGAGCAGATACGCAGTATTTT	CASSQEVGLGADTQYF
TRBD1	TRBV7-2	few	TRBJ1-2	TGTGCCAGCAGCCAACGGACAGGGGTTAACTATGGCTACACCTTC	CASSQRTGVNYGYTF
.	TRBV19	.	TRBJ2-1	TGTGCCAGTAGTATTCCGGGAGCCAATGAGCAGTTCTTC	CASSIPGANEQFF
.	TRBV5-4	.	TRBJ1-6	TGTGCCAGCAGCTTCCGGGTCGATAATTCACCCCTCCACTTT	CASSFRVDNSPLHF
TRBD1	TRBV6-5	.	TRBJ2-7	TGTGCCAGCAGGGAGCCGGGACAGGGGTCCTACGAGCAGTACTTC	CASREPGQGSYEQYF
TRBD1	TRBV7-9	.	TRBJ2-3	TGTGCCAGCAGCCCGGGGACAGCAACAGATACGCAGTATTTT	CASSPGTATDTQYF
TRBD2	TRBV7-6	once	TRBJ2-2	TGTGCCAGCAGCGATGGACTAGCGGGTTTCACCGGGGAGCTGTTTTTT	CASSDGLAGFTGELFF
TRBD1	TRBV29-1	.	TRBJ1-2	TGCAGCGCCGGACAGGCCAACTATGGCTACACCTTC	CSAGQANYGYTF
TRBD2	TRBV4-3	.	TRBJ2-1	TGCGTCAGCAGCCAAGAGGTAGCGGGAGTCTTAGATGAGCAGTTCTTC	CVSSQEVAGVLDEQFF
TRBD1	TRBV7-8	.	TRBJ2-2	TGTGCCAGCAGCTTCACTACAGGGGTCGGCACCGGGGAGCTGTTTTTT	CASSFTTGVGTGELFF
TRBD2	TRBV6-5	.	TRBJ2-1	TGTGCCAGCCGGCTAGCGGGGACATATGAGCAGTTCTTC	CASRLAGTYEQFF
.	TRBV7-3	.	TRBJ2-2	TGTGCCAGCAGCTTAGGCGGCGGTGACACCGGGGAGCTGTTTTTT	CASSLGGGDTGELFF
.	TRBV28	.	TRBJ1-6	TGTGCCAGCAAGAGCCCCGGCTCCTATAATTCACCCCTCCACTTT	CASKSPGSYNSPLHF
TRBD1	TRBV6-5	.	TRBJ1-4	TGTGCCAGCAGTCGGACAGGGGCTGAAAAACTGTTTTTT	CASSRTGAEKLFF
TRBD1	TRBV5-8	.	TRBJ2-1	TGTGCCAGCAGCTTGGACAGGGGGCGGCACAATGAGCAGTTCTTC	CASSLDRGRHNEQFF
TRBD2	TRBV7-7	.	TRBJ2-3	TGTGCCAGCAGCCACAGCGGGAGTGCAGATACGCAGTATTTT	CASSHSGSADTQYF
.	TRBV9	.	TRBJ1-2	TGTGCCAGCAGCTTAGGTGGGGGAGGGAGTGGCTACACCTTC	CASSLGGGGSGYTF
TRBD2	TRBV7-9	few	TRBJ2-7	TGTGCCAGCAGCTCCCTAGTCGGGGGGGGATACGAGCAGTACTTC	CASSSLVGGGYEQYF
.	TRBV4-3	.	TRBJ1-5	TGCGCCAGCAGCCGTAGCGGGGGCCCCGGTCAGCCCCAGCATTTT	CASSRSGGPGQPQHF
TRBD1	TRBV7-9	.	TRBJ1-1	TGTGCCAGCAGTCCTAACAGGGGTGTCACTGAAGCTTTCTTT	CASSPNRGVTEAFF
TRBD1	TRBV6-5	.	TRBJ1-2	TGTGCCAGCAGGGGACAGGGAGGCAGCTATGGCTACACCTTC	CASRGQGGSYGYTF
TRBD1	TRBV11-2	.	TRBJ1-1	TGTGCCAGCAGCTTCAGACTGGCCGGGACAGGGTTGATCGATGAAGCTTTCTTT	CASSFRLAGTGLIDEAFF
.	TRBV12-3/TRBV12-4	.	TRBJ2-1	TGTGCCAGCAGTTTCAACTACAATGAGCAGTTCTTC	CASSFNYNEQFF
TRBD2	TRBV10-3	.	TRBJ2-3	TGTGCCATGGGCAGCGGGAACACGGATACGCAGTATTTT	CAMGSGNTDTQYF
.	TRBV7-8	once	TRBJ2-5	TGTGCCAGCAGCTTAAAGGCTCTAGCCGGAGAGACCCAGTACTTC	CASSLKALAGETQYF
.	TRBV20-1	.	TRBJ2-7	TGCAGTGCTAGTTCCAATCCAGGTATCTACGAGCAGTACTTC	CSASSNPGIYEQYF
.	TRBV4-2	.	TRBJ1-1	TGTGCCAGCAGCCGCACGGGGGACACTGAAGCTTTCTTT	CASSRTGDTEAFF
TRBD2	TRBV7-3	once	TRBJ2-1	TGTGCCAGCAGCTCCACCGGGACTAGCGGGATCTCCTACAATGAGCAGTTCTTC	CASSSTGTSGISYNEQFF
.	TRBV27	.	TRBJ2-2	TGTGCCAGCAGCAAATTCGGAATACAGGGTAGGACCGGGGAGCTGTTTTTT	CASSKFGIQGRTGELFF
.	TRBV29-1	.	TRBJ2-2	TGCAGCGTTGGTCAGGGACACTACACCGGGGAGCTGTTTTTT	CSVGQGHYTGELFF
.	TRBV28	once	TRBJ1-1	TGTGCCAGCAGACTCTTAGACACTGAAGCTTTCTTT	CASRLLDTEAFF
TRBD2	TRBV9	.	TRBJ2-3	TGTGCCAGCAGCGGGAGACTAGCGGATAACACAGATACGCAGTATTTT	CASSGRLADNTDTQYF
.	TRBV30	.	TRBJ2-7	TGTGCCTGGACCCCAGGGCACTACGAGCAGTACTTC	CAWTPGHYEQYF
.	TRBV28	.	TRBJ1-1	TGTGCCAGTAAGGGGTTTTGGGGGGGAAACACTGAAGCTTTCTTT	CASKGFWGGNTEAFF
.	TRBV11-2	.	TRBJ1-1	TGTGCCAGCAGCCGATTTTTAGGGGGGGCTGAAGCTTTCTTT	CASSRFLGGAEAFF
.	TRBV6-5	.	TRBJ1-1	TGTGCCAGCAGTTACTCAAGCGGGGCGAACACTGAAGCTTTCTTT	CASSYSSGANTEAFF
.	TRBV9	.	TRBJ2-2	TGTGCCAGCAGCCCCGAAGAGGGCAGGAACACCGGGGAGCTGTTTTTT	CASSPEEGRNTGELFF
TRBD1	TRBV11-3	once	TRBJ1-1	TGTGCCAGCAGTTGGGACAGTGACACTGAAGCTTTCTTT	CASSWDSDTEAFF
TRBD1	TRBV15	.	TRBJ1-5	TGTGCCACCAGCAGCTACAGACAGGGTGGGAATCAGCCCCAGCATTTT	CATSSYRQGGNQPQHF
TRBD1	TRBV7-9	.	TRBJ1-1	TGTGCCAGCAGCGGTACAGGGGATATGAACACTGAAGCTTTCTTT	CASSGTGDMNTEAFF
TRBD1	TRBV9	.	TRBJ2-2	TGTGCCAGCAGCGTCCGACAGGGGTCCGGGGAGCTGTTTTTT	CASSVRQGSGELFF
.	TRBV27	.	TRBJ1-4	TGTGCCAGCAGTTTAATGGACGGGACTTATGAAAAACTGTTTTTT	CASSLMDGTYEKLFF
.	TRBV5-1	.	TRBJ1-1	TGCGCCAGCAGAGATACGGGAGCGCCAAGCCCGAACACTGAAGCTTTCTTT	CASRDTGAPSPNTEAFF
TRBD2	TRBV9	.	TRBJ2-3	TGTGCCAGCAGCGTAGCCCCTGGACTAGTAGGAGATACGCAGTATTTT	CASSVAPGLVGDTQYF
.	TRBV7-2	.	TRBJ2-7	TGTGCCAGCAGCCCCGAGACCTACGAGCAGTACTTC	CASSPETYEQYF